In its sample, the clone carrying this T cell receptor beta chain was seen a few times. Amplification targeted TCR beta CDR3 regions from RNA transcripts. First-round RT-PCR of the TCR CDR3 relied on the HTBI primer set. TCRdb reprocessed the multiplex PCR reads via MiXCR and lists one record per CDR3 protein. Among under 350,000 distinct CDR3 sequences, over 15% were seen once, and the ten largest hold around 55%. The data belong to a study of T cells in Graves' hyperthyroidism and ophthalmopathy. Germline CDR1 is WSHSY and CDR2 is SAAADI. CDR3 length: 16 amino acids. V gave up 4 bases and J gave up 3 bases; unmatched junction bases: 4.

This receptor was taken from a woman aged 60 to 75 with Graves' ophthalmopathy. Material for sequencing was blood. The chain links TRBV10-2 to TRBJ2-2; 11 nucleotides line up with TRBD2. The DNA for the CDR3 is TGCGCCAGCAGTGGGCTAGCGGGGGGAGACACCGGGGAGCTGTTTTTT. The encoded protein is CASSGLAGGDTGELFF.